The present T cell receptor beta chain was sequenced within a study of T cells in Graves' hyperthyroidism and ophthalmopathy. General study findings and limits: Blood also showed most of the thyroid clonotypes that were expanded above 0.001.

Ten or more counts support this clonotype. Its antigen is not known. Researchers took RNA transcripts and amplified the TCR beta CDR3 regions from them. When the TCR CDR3 underwent first-round RT-PCR, the HTBI primer set was used. MiXCR was run by TCRdb on the multiplex PCR reads, yielding one entry per CDR3 protein. This table holds about 420,000 distinct CDR3 sequences, approximately 15% found once. This CDR3 is 14 amino acids long. Germline V gene lookup returns CDR1 MDHEN and CDR2 SYDVKM. J gave up 6 bases and V 4 bases, and 2 bases lay outside the gene matches. This sequence originates from a woman aged 18-29 years with Graves' hyperthyroidism. The sample comprised blood. V usage is TRBV28 and J usage is TRBJ1-4; 10 bases are a match to TRBD1. This CDR3 is CASSSGTGDEKLFF. Here the CDR3 DNA reads TGTGCCAGCAGTTCCGGGACAGGGGATGAAAAACTGTTTTTT.